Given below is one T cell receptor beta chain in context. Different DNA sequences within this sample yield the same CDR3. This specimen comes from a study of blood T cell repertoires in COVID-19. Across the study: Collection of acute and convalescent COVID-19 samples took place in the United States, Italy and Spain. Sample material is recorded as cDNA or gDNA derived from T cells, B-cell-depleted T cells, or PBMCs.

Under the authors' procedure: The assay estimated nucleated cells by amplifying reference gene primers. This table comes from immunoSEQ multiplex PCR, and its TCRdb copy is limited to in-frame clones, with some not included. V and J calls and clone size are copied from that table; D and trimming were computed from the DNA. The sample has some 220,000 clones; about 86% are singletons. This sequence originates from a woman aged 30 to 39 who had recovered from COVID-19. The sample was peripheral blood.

For the CDR3, the DNA is TGTGCCAGCAGCTCTGACAGGGAGGGCACAGATACGCAGTATTTT. Protein product: CASSSDREGTDTQYF. The rearrangement links TRBV27 to TRBJ2-3; a possible D gene is TRBD1 (7 bases). This CDR3 has 15 residues. The V gene lost 6 bases and the J gene lost 1 base, with 14 bases spanning the gap. Per germline, CDR1 MNHEY and CDR2 SMNVEV (reference sequence).